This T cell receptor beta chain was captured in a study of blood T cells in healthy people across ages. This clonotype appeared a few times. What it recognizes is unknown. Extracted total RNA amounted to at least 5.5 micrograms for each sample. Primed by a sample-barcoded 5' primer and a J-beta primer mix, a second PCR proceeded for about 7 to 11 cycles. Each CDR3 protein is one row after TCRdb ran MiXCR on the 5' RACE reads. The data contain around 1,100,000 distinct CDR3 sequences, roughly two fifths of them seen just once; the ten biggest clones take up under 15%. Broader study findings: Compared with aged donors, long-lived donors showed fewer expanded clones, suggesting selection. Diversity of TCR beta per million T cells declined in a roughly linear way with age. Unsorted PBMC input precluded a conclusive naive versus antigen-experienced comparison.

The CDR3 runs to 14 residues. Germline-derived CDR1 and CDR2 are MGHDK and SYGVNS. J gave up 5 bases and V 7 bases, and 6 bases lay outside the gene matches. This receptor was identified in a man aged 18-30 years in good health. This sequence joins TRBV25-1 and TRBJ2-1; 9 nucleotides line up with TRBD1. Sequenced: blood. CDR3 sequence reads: CASKIQGAHNEQFF. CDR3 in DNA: TGTGCCAGCAAAATACAGGGGGCTCACAATGAGCAGTTCTTC.